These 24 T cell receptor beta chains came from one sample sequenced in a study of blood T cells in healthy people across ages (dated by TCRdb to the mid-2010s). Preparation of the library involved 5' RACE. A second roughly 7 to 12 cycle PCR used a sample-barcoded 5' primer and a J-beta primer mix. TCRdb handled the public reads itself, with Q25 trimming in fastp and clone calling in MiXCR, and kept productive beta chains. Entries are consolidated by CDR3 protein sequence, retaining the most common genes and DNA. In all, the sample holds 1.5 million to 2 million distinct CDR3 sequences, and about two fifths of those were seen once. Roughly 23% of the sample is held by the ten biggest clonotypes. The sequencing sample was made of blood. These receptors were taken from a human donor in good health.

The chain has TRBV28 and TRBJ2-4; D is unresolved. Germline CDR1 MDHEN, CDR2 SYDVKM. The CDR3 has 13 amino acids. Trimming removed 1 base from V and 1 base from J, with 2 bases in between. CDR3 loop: CASSLYAKNIQYF. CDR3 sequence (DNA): TGTGCCAGCAGTTTATACGCCAAAAACATTCAGTACTTC.

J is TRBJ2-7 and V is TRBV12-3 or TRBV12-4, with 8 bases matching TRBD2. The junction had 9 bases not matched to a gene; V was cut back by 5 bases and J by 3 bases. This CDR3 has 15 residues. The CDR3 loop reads CASSLLRGGLYEQYF. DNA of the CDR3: TGTGCCAGCAGTCTCCTTCGGGGGGGCCTCTACGAGCAGTACTTC.

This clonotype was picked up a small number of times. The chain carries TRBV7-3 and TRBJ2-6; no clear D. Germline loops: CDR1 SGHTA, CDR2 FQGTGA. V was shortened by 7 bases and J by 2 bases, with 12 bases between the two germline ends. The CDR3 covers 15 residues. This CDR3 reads CASNFDGAGANVLTF. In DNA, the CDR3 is TGTGCCAGCAACTTCGACGGTGCTGGGGCCAACGTCCTGACTTTC.

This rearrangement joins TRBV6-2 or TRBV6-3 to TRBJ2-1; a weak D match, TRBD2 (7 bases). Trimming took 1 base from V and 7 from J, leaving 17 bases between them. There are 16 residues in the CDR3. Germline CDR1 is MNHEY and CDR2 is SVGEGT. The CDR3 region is CASSYFGGALRNEQFF. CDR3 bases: TGTGCCAGCAGTTACTTTGGGGGGGCCCTTCGGAATGAGCAGTTCTTC.

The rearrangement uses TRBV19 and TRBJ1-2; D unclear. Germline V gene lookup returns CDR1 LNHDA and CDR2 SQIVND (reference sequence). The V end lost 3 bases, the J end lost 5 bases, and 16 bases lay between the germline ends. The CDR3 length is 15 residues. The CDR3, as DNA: TGTGCCAGTAGTATTGTTGGGGATTTTTGGTATGGCTACACCTTC. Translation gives CASSIVGDFWYGYTF.

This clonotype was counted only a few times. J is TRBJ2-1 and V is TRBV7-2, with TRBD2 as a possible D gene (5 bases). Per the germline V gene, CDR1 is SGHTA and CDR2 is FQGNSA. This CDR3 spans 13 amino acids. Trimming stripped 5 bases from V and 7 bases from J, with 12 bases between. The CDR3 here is CASSGARGNEQFF. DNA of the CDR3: TGTGCCAGCAGCGGTGCCAGAGGGAATGAGCAGTTCTTC.

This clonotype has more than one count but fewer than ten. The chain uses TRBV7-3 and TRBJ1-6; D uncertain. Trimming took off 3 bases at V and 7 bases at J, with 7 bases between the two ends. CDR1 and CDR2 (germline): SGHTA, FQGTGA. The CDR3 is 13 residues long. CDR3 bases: TGTGCCAGCAGCTTCGGAAGGAATTCACCCCTCCACTTT. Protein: CASSFGRNSPLHF. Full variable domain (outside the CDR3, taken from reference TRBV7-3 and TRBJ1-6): GAGVSQTPSNKVTEKGKYVELRCDPISGHTALYWYRQSLGQGPEFLIYFQGTGAADDSGLPNDRFFAVRPEGSVSTLKIQRTERGDSAVYLCASSFGRNSPLHFGNGTRLTVT.

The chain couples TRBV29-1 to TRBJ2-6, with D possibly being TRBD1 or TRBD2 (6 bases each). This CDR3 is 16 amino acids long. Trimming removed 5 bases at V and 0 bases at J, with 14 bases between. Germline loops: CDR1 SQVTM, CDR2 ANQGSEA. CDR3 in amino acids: CSVNGGTSSGANVLTF. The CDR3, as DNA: TGCAGCGTTAACGGCGGGACAAGCTCTGGGGCCAACGTCCTGACTTTC.

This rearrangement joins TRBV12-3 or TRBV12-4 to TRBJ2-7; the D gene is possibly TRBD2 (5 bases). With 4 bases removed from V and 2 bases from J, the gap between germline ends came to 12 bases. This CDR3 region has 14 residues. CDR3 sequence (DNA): TGTGCCAGCAGTTACGGAGGACCGACCTACGAGCAGTACTTC. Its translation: CASSYGGPTYEQYF.

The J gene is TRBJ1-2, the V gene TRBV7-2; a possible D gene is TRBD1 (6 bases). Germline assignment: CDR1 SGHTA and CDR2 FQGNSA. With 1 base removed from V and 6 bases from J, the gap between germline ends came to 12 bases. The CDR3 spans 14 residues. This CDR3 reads CASSLVSGENGYTF. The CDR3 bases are TGTGCCAGCAGCTTAGTCTCAGGGGAGAATGGCTACACCTTC.

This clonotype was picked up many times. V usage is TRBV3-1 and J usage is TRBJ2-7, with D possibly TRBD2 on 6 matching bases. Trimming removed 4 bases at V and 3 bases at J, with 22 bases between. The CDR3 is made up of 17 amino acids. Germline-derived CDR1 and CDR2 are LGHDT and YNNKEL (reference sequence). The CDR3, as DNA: TGTGCCAGCAGCCCCCACCGGGGGTCAAACCTGAACTACGAGCAGTACTTC. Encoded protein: CASSPHRGSNLNYEQYF.

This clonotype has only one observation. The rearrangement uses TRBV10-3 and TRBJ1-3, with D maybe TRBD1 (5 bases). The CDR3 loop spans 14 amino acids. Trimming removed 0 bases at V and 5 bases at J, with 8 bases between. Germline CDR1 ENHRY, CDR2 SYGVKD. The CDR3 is CAISESGERNTIYF. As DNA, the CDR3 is TGTGCCATCAGTGAGTCGGGGGAGCGAAACACCATATATTTT.

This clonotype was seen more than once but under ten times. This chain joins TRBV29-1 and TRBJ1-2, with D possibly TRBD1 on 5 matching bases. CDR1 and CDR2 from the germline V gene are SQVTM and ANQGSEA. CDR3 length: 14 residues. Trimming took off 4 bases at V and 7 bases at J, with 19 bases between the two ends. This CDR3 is CSVGAGTHQGGYTF. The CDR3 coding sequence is TGCAGCGTTGGAGCCGGGACCCACCAGGGTGGCTACACCTTC.

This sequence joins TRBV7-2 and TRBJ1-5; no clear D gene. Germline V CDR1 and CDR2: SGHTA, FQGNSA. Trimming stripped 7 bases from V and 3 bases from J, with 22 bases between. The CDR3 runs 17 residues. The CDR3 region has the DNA TGTGCCAGCACCCAACCTGAGGGCCACAAGCACAATCAGCCCCAGCATTTT. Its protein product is CASTQPEGHKHNQPQHF.

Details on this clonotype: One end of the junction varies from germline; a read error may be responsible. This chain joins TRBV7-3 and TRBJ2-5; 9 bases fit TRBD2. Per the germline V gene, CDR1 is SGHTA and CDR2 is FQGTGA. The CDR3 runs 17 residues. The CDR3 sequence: CASSLMAVASGKETQYF. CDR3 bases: TGTGCCAGCAGTTTAATGGCAGTGGCTAGCGGGAAAGAGACCCAGTACTTC.

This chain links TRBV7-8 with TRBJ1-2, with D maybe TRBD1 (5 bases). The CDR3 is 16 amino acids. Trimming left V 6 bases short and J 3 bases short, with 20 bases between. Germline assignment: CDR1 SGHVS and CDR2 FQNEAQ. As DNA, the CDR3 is TGTGCCAGCAGTTCTGGGACTAGCGGGGGGTACTATGGCTACACCTTC. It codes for CASSSGTSGGYYGYTF.

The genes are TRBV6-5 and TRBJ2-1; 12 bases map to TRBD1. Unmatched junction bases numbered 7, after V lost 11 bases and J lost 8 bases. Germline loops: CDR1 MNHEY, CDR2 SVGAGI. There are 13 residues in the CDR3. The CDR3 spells CAPEGQGADEQFF. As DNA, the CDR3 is TGTGCCCCAGAGGGACAGGGGGCTGATGAGCAGTTCTTC.

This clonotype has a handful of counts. In nucleotides, the CDR3 is TGTGCCAGCAGTCGACGACCTTACCACGAGCAGTACTTC. Translating it yields CASSRRPYHEQYF. This chain connects TRBV2 to TRBJ2-7; D gene ambiguous. Looked up from germline, CDR1 is SNHLY and CDR2 is FYNNEI. The CDR3 consists of 13 residues. V lost 5 bases, J lost 5 bases, and 13 bases lay in between.

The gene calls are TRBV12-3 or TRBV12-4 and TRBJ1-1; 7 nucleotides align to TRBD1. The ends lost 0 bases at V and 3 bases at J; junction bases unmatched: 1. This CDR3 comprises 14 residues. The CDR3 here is CASSLAQGDTEAFF. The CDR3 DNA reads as TGTGCCAGCAGTTTAGCGCAGGGGGACACTGAAGCTTTCTTT.

CDR3 nucleotide sequence: TGTGCCAGCAGCTTATACGGGGGTGATGAGCAGTTCTTC. Protein product: CASSLYGGDEQFF. This sequence joins TRBV7-9 and TRBJ2-1; a weak D match, TRBD2 (6 bases). The V gene's germline CDR1 is SEHNR and CDR2 FQNEAQ (reference sequence). This CDR3 spans 13 amino acids. The V end lost 2 bases, the J end lost 8 bases, and 10 bases lay between the germline ends.

This CDR3 reads CASSQVDLLATEAFF. In nucleotides, the CDR3 is TGCGCCAGCAGCCAAGTCGACCTCCTGGCCACTGAAGCTTTCTTT. The V call is TRBV4-3, the J call TRBJ1-1; D is unclear. This CDR3 has 15 amino acids. Germline V gene sequence: CDR1 LGHNA, CDR2 YSLEER. The V and J ends lost 1 base and 4 bases respectively, with 13 bases between them.

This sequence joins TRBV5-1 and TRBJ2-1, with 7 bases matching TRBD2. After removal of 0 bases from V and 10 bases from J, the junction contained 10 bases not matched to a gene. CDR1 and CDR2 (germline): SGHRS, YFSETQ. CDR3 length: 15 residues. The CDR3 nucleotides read TGCGCCAGCAGCTTGGGAGTCGTCGCGGGAGACGAGCAGTTCTTC. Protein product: CASSLGVVAGDEQFF.

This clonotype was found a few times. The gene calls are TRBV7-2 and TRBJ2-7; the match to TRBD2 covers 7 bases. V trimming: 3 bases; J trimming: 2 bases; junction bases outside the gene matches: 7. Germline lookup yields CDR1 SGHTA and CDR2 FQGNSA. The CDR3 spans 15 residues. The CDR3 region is CASSFAGEGAYEQYF. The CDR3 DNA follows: TGTGCCAGCAGCTTCGCGGGAGAGGGAGCCTACGAGCAGTACTTC. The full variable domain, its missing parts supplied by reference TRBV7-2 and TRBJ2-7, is GAGVSQSPSNKVTEKGKDVELRCDPISGHTALYWYRQSLGQGLEFLIYFQGNSAPDKSGLPSDRFSAERTGGSVSTLTIQRTQQEDSAVYLCASSFAGEGAYEQYFGPGTRLTVT.

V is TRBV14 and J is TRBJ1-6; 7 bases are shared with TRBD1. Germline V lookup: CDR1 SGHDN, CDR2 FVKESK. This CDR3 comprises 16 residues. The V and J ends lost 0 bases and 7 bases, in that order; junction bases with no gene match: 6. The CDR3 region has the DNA TGTGCCAGCAGCCAAGATCTCACAGGGGCGAATTCACCCCTCCACTTT. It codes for CASSQDLTGANSPLHF. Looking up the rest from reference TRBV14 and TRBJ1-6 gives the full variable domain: EAGVTQFPSHSVIEKGQTVTLRCDPISGHDNLYWYRRVMGKEIKFLLHFVKESKQDESGMPNNRFLAERTGGTYSTLKVQPAELEDSGVYFCASSQDLTGANSPLHFGNGTRLTVT.